Listed below are T cell receptor beta chains from one sample, sequenced in a study of shared clonotypes between healthy human individuals. Profiling relied on immunoSEQ multiplex PCR, and the TCRdb table lists in-frame clones only, not all of them. This repertoire shows about 1 million clones, around 76% found once; its top ten account for roughly 1.4%. Specimen: memory CD4+ T cells sorted from blood. The receptors stem from a man aged 18 to 30 in good health. The CDR3 runs from the conserved cysteine through the conserved F or W. D genes are given only for firm matches. Some rows mark clone size as missing; the rest say once, few, many or name a class of expanded clone.

j_gene,abundance,d_gene,v_gene,CDR3aa,CDR3nt
TRBJ2-6,-,-,TRBV5-1,CASSVDRTPGANVLTF,TGCGCCAGCAGCGTTGACAGGACCCCTGGGGCCAACGTCCTGACTTTC
TRBJ1-5,-,-,TRBV7-8,CASSLVLGNQPQHF,TGTGCCAGCAGCTTAGTGTTAGGAAATCAGCCCCAGCATTTT
TRBJ1-5,-,-,TRBV23-1,CASSRRRNSNQPQHF,TGCGCCAGCAGTCGAAGACGGAATAGCAATCAGCCCCAGCATTTT
TRBJ2-3,-,-,TRBV11-3,CASSLDLRDTQYF,TGTGCCAGCAGCTTAGATCTGCGGGATACGCAGTATTTT
TRBJ2-7,-,-,TRBV5-6,CASSFTGEQYF,TGTGCCAGCAGCTTTACAGGGGAGCAGTACTTC
TRBJ2-4,-,TRBD2,TRBV4-1,CASSQDSGGVAKNIQYF,TGCGCCAGCAGCCAAGACTCCGGGGGGGTAGCCAAAAACATTCAGTACTTC
TRBJ2-1,once,-,TRBV9,CASSGPSLGPISEQFF,TGTGCCAGCAGCGGACCATCACTAGGGCCAATCAGTGAGCAGTTCTTC
TRBJ1-6,-,-,TRBV2,CASSEGQYNSPLHF,TGTGCCAGCAGTGAAGGACAGTATAATTCACCCCTCCACTTT
TRBJ1-2,few,-,TRBV2,CASSLQGVGGYTF,TGTGCCAGCAGCCTACAGGGTGTGGGTGGCTACACCTTC
TRBJ2-7,-,TRBD1,TRBV30,CAWSRDSTYEQYF,TGTGCCTGGAGCCGGGACAGTACCTACGAGCAGTACTTC
TRBJ2-1,-,-,TRBV25-1,CASRRGKGNGYNEQFF,TGTGCCAGCAGGAGGGGGAAGGGTAACGGCTACAATGAGCAGTTCTTC
TRBJ2-7,-,-,TRBV10-3,CAISEAGTPYEQYF,TGTGCCATCAGTGAAGCGGGGACACCCTACGAGCAGTACTTC
TRBJ1-2,-,TRBD1,TRBV7-9,CASSPYRDRNYGYTF,TGTGCCAGCAGCCCTTACCGGGACAGGAACTATGGCTACACCTTC
TRBJ1-4,many,TRBD1,TRBV2,CASSGGKGGEKLFF,TGTGCCAGCAGTGGAGGGAAAGGGGGCGAAAAACTGTTTTTT
TRBJ2-7,few,-,TRBV5-1,CASSTGGRPYEQYF,TGCGCCAGCAGTACCGGTGGGCGACCCTACGAGCAGTACTTC
TRBJ2-1,-,TRBD1,TRBV11-2,CASSPSGQAEQFF,TGTGCCAGCAGCCCATCCGGACAGGCTGAGCAGTTCTTC
TRBJ2-7,-,-,TRBV6-6,CASSYMSAVEQYF,TGTGCCAGCAGTTACATGTCGGCAGTCGAGCAGTACTTC
TRBJ1-5,-,-,TRBV5-5,CASSRTGDSNQPQHF,TGTGCCAGCAGCCGGACCGGGGATAGCAATCAGCCCCAGCATTTT
TRBJ1-6,-,TRBD1,TRBV4-1,CASSPRTGDAPLHF,TGCGCCAGCAGCCCCCGGACAGGGGACGCACCCCTCCACTTT
TRBJ2-7,-,-,TRBV6-5,CASRRGTHEQYF,TGTGCCAGCAGAAGAGGGACCCACGAGCAGTACTTC
TRBJ2-6,-,-,TRBV20-1,CSVPGANVLTF,TGCAGTGTCCCTGGGGCCAACGTCCTGACTTTC
TRBJ2-5,-,TRBD2,TRBV5-4,CASSSLGGGQETQYF,TGTGCCAGCAGCTCCCTTGGCGGGGGCCAAGAGACCCAGTACTTC
TRBJ2-5,-,TRBD1,TRBV6-5,CASRISRGQETQYF,TGTGCCAGCAGAATCTCCAGGGGGCAAGAGACCCAGTACTTC
TRBJ2-5,-,-,TRBV5-1,CASSTGTQETQYF,TGCGCCAGCAGTACAGGGACCCAAGAGACCCAGTACTTC
TRBJ2-5,-,-,TRBV28,CASSKNGAAGETQYF,TGTGCCAGCAGTAAAAACGGGGCGGCGGGAGAGACCCAGTACTTC
TRBJ2-3,once,-,TRBV6-1,CASSARGTDTQYF,TGTGCCAGCAGTGCCAGGGGCACAGATACGCAGTATTTT
TRBJ1-4,few,-,TRBV18,CASSPQGATNEKLFF,TGTGCCAGCTCACCACAGGGTGCAACTAATGAAAAACTGTTTTTT
TRBJ2-7,-,-,TRBV28,CASSSSEWPRYLQYF,TGTGCCAGCAGTTCGTCCGAATGGCCCCGATACCTGCAGTACTTC
TRBJ2-5,-,-,TRBV7-3,CASSLLAGGETQYF,TGTGCCAGCAGCTTACTAGCAGGGGGGGAGACCCAGTACTTC
TRBJ2-5,-,-,TRBV14,CASSQVGGTQYF,TGTGCCAGCAGCCAAGTGGGGGGAACCCAGTACTTC
TRBJ1-1,many,-,TRBV7-2,CASSLDRAFNTEAFF,TGTGCCAGCAGCTTAGACAGGGCCTTTAACACTGAAGCTTTCTTT
TRBJ2-1,-,-,TRBV9,CASSLQVGARNEQFF,TGTGCCAGCAGCCTTCAAGTGGGGGCAAGGAATGAGCAGTTCTTC
TRBJ2-7,-,-,TRBV5-1,CASSLAPPSYEQYF,TGCGCCAGCAGCTTGGCTCCTCCCTCCTACGAGCAGTACTTC
TRBJ2-7,few,-,TRBV4-1,CASSQLTGTGEQYF,TGCGCCAGCAGCCAGCTTACAGGGACTGGCGAGCAGTACTTC
TRBJ1-1,-,-,TRBV10-1,CATLAPLPWGTEAFF,TGCGCCACCCTGGCCCCACTCCCTTGGGGGACTGAAGCTTTCTTT
TRBJ1-4,-,TRBD1,TRBV5-4,CASSFFGQGQEKLFF,TGTGCCAGCAGCTTTTTTGGACAGGGCCAAGAAAAACTGTTTTTT
TRBJ2-1,-,-,TRBV11-3,CASSLGPGAYNEQFF,TGTGCCAGCAGCTTAGGACCGGGGGCCTACAATGAGCAGTTCTTC
TRBJ2-6,-,-,TRBV18,CASSPPSKPGTGANVLTF,TGTGCCAGCTCACCACCGAGTAAGCCCGGAACTGGGGCCAACGTCCTGACTTTC
TRBJ1-1,-,-,TRBV25-1,CASSEPGTTEAFF,TGTGCCAGCAGTGAACCAGGGACCACTGAAGCTTTCTTT